The 19 T cell receptor beta chains below come from one sample, sequenced in a study of post-analysis software for immune sequencing data. Unique molecular identifiers were built into the TCR beta cDNA libraries. TCRdb analysed the PCR reads with MiXCR anew, one entry per CDR3 protein. The table includes around 700,000 distinct CDR3 sequences, 59% detected once. Study-wide results and caveats: About five TRBV segments were more frequent in patients than controls; TRBV5-6, TRBV5-1 and TRBV20-1 belonged to this group.

Their recognized antigens are unknown. Sequencing was performed on blood. The receptors here all came from a girl under 10 years old with multiple sclerosis.

This clonotype was observed a few times. The J gene is TRBJ2-5, the V gene TRBV29-1; TRBD2 is a possible D gene (6 bases). The germline gives CDR1 SQVTM, CDR2 ANQGSEA. The CDR3 is made up of 13 amino acids. Trimming left V 3 bases short and J 0 bases short, with 8 bases between. CDR3: CSVDAGNQETQYF. The CDR3 coding sequence is TGCAGCGTTGATGCGGGGAACCAAGAGACCCAGTACTTC.

The V and J genes are TRBV29-1 and TRBJ2-7; 7 bases agree with TRBD1. This CDR3 contains 15 residues. Germline CDR1 and CDR2: SQVTM and ANQGSEA. After removal of 5 bases from V and 2 bases from J, the junction contained 12 bases not matched to a gene. The CDR3 sequence: CSVNLRDSLTYEQYF. The CDR3 nucleotides are TGCAGCGTTAACCTCCGGGACAGTCTGACCTACGAGCAGTACTTC.

This chain connects TRBV11-1 to TRBJ2-3; 7 nucleotides align to TRBD2. This CDR3 spans 14 amino acids. The germline V gene encodes CDR1 SGHAT and CDR2 FQDESV (reference sequence). V gave up 6 bases and J gave up 2 bases; unmatched junction bases: 5. The CDR3 here is CASRPSGHTDTQYF. The CDR3 DNA follows: TGTGCCAGCAGACCTAGCGGCCACACAGATACGCAGTATTTT.

V gene TRBV5-1 combines with J gene TRBJ2-1, with D possibly TRBD1 on 5 matching bases. From germline, CDR1 is SGHRS and CDR2 YFSETQ. The CDR3 spans 15 residues. Deletions cut 4 bases from V and 3 bases from J, with 14 bases between. In DNA form, the CDR3 reads TGCGCCAGCAGCCCGTCGGACACCTTCTACAATGAGCAGTTCTTC. This gives the protein CASSPSDTFYNEQFF. The full variable domain, with the rest looked up from reference TRBV5-1 and TRBJ2-1, is KAGVTQTPRYLIKTRGQQVTLSCSPISGHRSVSWYQQTPGQGLQFLFEYFSETQRNKGNFPGRFSGRQFSNSRSEMNVSTLELGDSALYLCASSPSDTFYNEQFFGPGTRLTVL.

This clonotype appeared a single time. The chain links TRBV7-9 to TRBJ2-1; D unresolved. From germline, CDR1 is SEHNR and CDR2 FQNEAQ (reference sequence). Trimming took 3 bases from V and 10 from J, leaving 13 bases between them. CDR3 length equals 13 residues. CDR3 protein: CASSFRAPREQFF. CDR3 coding DNA: TGTGCCAGCAGCTTTCGTGCTCCCCGGGAGCAGTTCTTC.

This clonotype was found a few times. The chain has TRBV20-1 and TRBJ2-5; D not resolved. The CDR3 runs 12 residues. CDR1 DFQATT and CDR2 SNEGSKA come from the germline V gene (reference sequence). V shed 2 bases and J shed 5 bases, with 9 bases lying between them. For the CDR3, the DNA is TGCAGTGCTAGATGGTTCGAGGAGACCCAGTACTTC. Translation: CSARWFEETQYF.

Of note for this clonotype: The junction shows a germline mismatch at one end, possibly a read error. This chain uses TRBV25-1 with TRBJ2-5, with 7 bases that match TRBD1. The CDR3 contains 14 residues. Germline V gene sequence: CDR1 MGHDK, CDR2 SYGVNS. As DNA, the CDR3 is TGTACCAGCAGTGAATACAGGGGCCAAGAGACCCAGTACTTC. It translates to CTSSEYRGQETQYF.

This chain connects TRBV29-1 to TRBJ2-1, with 8 positions matching TRBD1. This CDR3 region has 14 residues. The V and J ends lost 5 bases and 0 bases, in that order; junction bases with no gene match: 3. Germline assignment: CDR1 SQVTM and CDR2 ANQGSEA. The CDR3 sequence is CSVHRGYSYNEQFF. CDR3 in DNA: TGCAGCGTTCACAGGGGGTACTCCTACAATGAGCAGTTCTTC.

The chain is built from TRBV15 and TRBJ2-1, with 7 bases fitting TRBD1. V was clipped by 8 bases and J by 8 bases; unmatched bases: 6. Looked up from germline, CDR1 is LNHNV and CDR2 is YYDKDF (reference sequence). The CDR3 consists of 12 residues. The CDR3 DNA reads TGTGCCACCGGCAACAGGGGAGATGAGCAGTTCTTC. Amino acids: CATGNRGDEQFF. The full variable domain, rest sourced from reference TRBV15 and TRBJ2-1, is DAMVIQNPRYQVTQFGKPVTLSCSQTLNHNVMYWYQQKSSQAPKLLFHYYDKDFNNEADTPDNFQSRRPNTSFCFLDIRSPGLGDTAMYLCATGNRGDEQFFGPGTRLTVL.

This chain joins TRBV13 and TRBJ2-3; a weak D match, TRBD2 (6 bases). Germline V gene data show CDR1 as PRHDT and CDR2 as FYEKMQ (reference sequence). CDR3 length: 17 amino acids. Trimming pared 5 bases from V and 1 base from J, leaving 19 bases between. This chain's CDR3 is CASSRGWGGTGTDTQYF. CDR3 sequence (DNA): TGTGCCAGCAGCAGGGGCTGGGGCGGGACTGGCACAGATACGCAGTATTTT.

The rearrangement uses TRBV9 and TRBJ1-1, with D hard to call. The CDR3 spans 13 residues. The ends were cut back, 0 bases at V and 0 bases at J, with 3 bases in the middle. The germline gives CDR1 SGDLS, CDR2 YYNGEE. Here the CDR3 DNA reads TGTGCCAGCAGCGTAGAGGTGAACACTGAAGCTTTCTTT. Its translation is CASSVEVNTEAFF. Using reference TRBV9 and TRBJ1-1 for the parts outside the CDR3, the full variable domain is DSGVTQTPKHLITATGQRVTLRCSPRSGDLSVYWYQQSLDQGLQFLIQYYNGEERAKGNILERFSAQQFPDLHSELNLSSLELGDSALYFCASSVEVNTEAFFGQGTRLTVV.

This clonotype was detected only a few times. V gene TRBV4-2 combines with J gene TRBJ2-5, with 7 bases fitting TRBD1. From germline, CDR1 is LGHNA and CDR2 YNFKEQ. Trimming cost V 0 bases and J 1 base; bases outside gene matches: 2. The CDR3 spans 15 residues. The CDR3 DNA follows: TGTGCCAGCAGCCAAGAGGGACAGACCCAAGAGACCCAGTACTTC. Translated, it gives CASSQEGQTQETQYF.

The chain is built from TRBV20-1 and TRBJ2-7, with D hard to call. CDR1 and CDR2 (germline): DFQATT, SNEGSKA (reference sequence). V was shortened by 0 bases and J by 10 bases, with 13 bases between the two germline ends. This CDR3 region has 12 residues. The CDR3 here is CSAREASTGQYF. The CDR3 DNA is TGCAGTGCTAGAGAGGCGAGTACCGGACAGTACTTC.

The chain joins TRBV7-2 to TRBJ2-3; maybe TRBD2 (6 bases). V lost 2 bases to trimming and J lost 2 bases, with 11 bases between them. Germline V lookup: CDR1 SGHTA, CDR2 FQGNSA. The CDR3 extends over 15 amino acids. The CDR3 spells CASSLRGMDTDTQYF. In DNA form, the CDR3 reads TGTGCCAGCAGCTTACGGGGGATGGACACAGATACGCAGTATTTT.

Regarding this clonotype: One junction end does not reproduce the germline sequence, and a read error may be involved. This chain links TRBV6-2 or TRBV6-3 with TRBJ2-1; D may be TRBD1 (6 bases). Germline CDR1 reads MNHEY; CDR2 reads SVGEGT. The CDR3 is made up of 15 amino acids. CDR3 residues: CASSKTMDRYNEQFF. Written as DNA, the CDR3 is TGTGCTAGCAGCAAGACTATGGACAGATACAATGAGCAGTTCTTC.

This clonotype was recorded a few times. The chain recombines TRBV3-1 with TRBJ1-2; D uncertain. The V end was cut by 4 bases, the J end by 1 base, with 7 bases between. The CDR3 contains 13 residues. Germline CDR1 is LGHDT and CDR2 is YNNKEL (reference sequence). The CDR3 reads CASSLQYNYGYTF. The CDR3 nucleotides read TGTGCCAGCAGCCTCCAGTATAACTATGGCTACACCTTC.

This clonotype was recorded a few times. The chain recombines TRBV9 with TRBJ1-1; the D gene is possibly TRBD1 (5 bases). The length of the CDR3 is 14 residues. Germline-derived CDR1 and CDR2 are SGDLS and YYNGEE. The germline V and J ends were trimmed by 4 bases and 3 bases, with 13 bases remaining between them. The CDR3 is CASSLEGGDTEAFF. CDR3 DNA: TGTGCCAGCAGCCTCGAGGGAGGGGACACTGAAGCTTTCTTT.

The chain has TRBV7-8 and TRBJ2-3; D is unclear. Germline values: CDR1 SGHVS, CDR2 FQNEAQ. The V and J ends lost 2 bases and 1 base respectively, with 7 bases between them. The CDR3 loop spans 14 amino acids. The CDR3 DNA reads as TGTGCCAGCAGCTTACAAGTCCGCACAGATACGCAGTATTTT. Translation: CASSLQVRTDTQYF.

This chain links TRBV20-1 with TRBJ1-2; 8 bases are a match to TRBD1. Germline trimming cut 6 bases from V and 7 bases from J; bases unmatched to any gene: 13. Germline values: CDR1 DFQATT, CDR2 SNEGSKA (reference sequence). This CDR3 spans 14 amino acids. The CDR3 coding sequence is TGCAGTGCCCTGACAGGGGAAAGTTCCTCTGGCTACACCTTC. This translates into CSALTGESSSGYTF.